These T cell receptor beta chains were read from a single sample in a study of blood T cell repertoires in COVID-19. Sequencing used immunoSEQ multiplex PCR; TCRdb keeps in-frame clones, though not all of them. The sample has just over 150,000 clones, 82% seen once. Sequenced sample: peripheral blood. These receptors came from an elderly woman with acute or convalescent COVID-19. The CDR3 runs from the conserved cysteine through the conserved F or W. The order of the fields is clone size, J gene, V gene, D gene, CDR3 protein, CDR3 DNA. D genes are given only for firm matches. Clone size is given for some rows only: seen once, a few or many times, or a class if the clone is expanded.

size: once
J: TRBJ1-1
V: TRBV6-5
D: .
CDR3: CASNPTGDTEAFF
DNA: TGTGCCAGCAACCCGACCGGGGACACTGAAGCTTTCTTT

size: .
J: TRBJ1-4
V: TRBV5-1
D: .
CDR3: CASSLMGGASEKLFF
DNA: TGCGCCAGCAGCTTGATGGGGGGTGCGAGTGAAAAACTGTTTTTT

size: few
J: TRBJ2-7
V: TRBV7-2
D: TRBD2
CDR3: CASSVAGASYEQYF
DNA: TGTGCCAGCAGCGTAGCGGGAGCCAGCTACGAGCAGTACTTC

size: .
J: TRBJ2-3
V: TRBV2
D: TRBD1
CDR3: CASREDRVGTDTQYF
DNA: TGTGCCAGCAGGGAGGACAGGGTAGGCACAGATACGCAGTATTTT

size: .
J: TRBJ1-1
V: TRBV7-6
D: .
CDR3: CASSGGGGRSEAFF
DNA: TGTGCCAGCAGCGGGGGGGGAGGGAGGTCCGAAGCTTTCTTT

size: few
J: TRBJ2-7
V: TRBV19
D: TRBD2
CDR3: CASSSLGLAGAGEQYF
DNA: TGTGCCAGTAGTTCCCTAGGACTAGCGGGAGCTGGGGAGCAGTACTTC

size: .
J: TRBJ2-5
V: TRBV20-1
D: .
CDR3: CSASGQKETQYF
DNA: TGCAGTGCTAGTGGTCAGAAAGAGACCCAGTACTTC

size: few
J: TRBJ2-7
V: TRBV4-1
D: TRBD1
CDR3: CASSPLGAGQGNEQYF
DNA: TGCGCCAGCAGCCCCCTGGGGGCGGGACAGGGGAACGAGCAGTACTTC

size: .
J: TRBJ1-1
V: TRBV5-1
D: .
CDR3: CASSLARASNTEAFF
DNA: TGCGCCAGCAGCTTGGCCAGGGCCTCGAACACTGAAGCTTTCTTT

size: .
J: TRBJ2-3
V: TRBV3-1/TRBV3-2
D: TRBD2
CDR3: CASSPKPPGLATDTQYF
DNA: TGTGCCAGCAGCCCCAAACCCCCGGGACTAGCGACAGATACGCAGTATTTT

size: .
J: TRBJ2-1
V: TRBV9
D: TRBD2
CDR3: CASSVGSGRTYNEQFF
DNA: TGTGCCAGCAGCGTAGGAAGCGGGAGAACCTACAATGAGCAGTTCTTC

size: .
J: TRBJ2-4
V: TRBV5-4
D: .
CDR3: CASSLEGGNIQYF
DNA: TGTGCCAGCAGCTTGGAGGGAGGAAACATTCAGTACTTC

size: .
J: TRBJ2-1
V: TRBV2
D: .
CDR3: CASSGQALNNEQFF
DNA: TGTGCCAGCAGTGGACAGGCCCTAAACAATGAGCAGTTCTTC

size: .
J: TRBJ2-5
V: TRBV4-1
D: .
CDR3: CASSPTYLRQKGQETQYF
DNA: TGCGCCAGCAGCCCTACCTATCTCAGACAGAAGGGGCAAGAGACCCAGTACTTC

size: .
J: TRBJ1-1
V: TRBV5-4
D: TRBD1
CDR3: CASSLAGTGSKEAFF
DNA: TGTGCCAGCAGCTTGGCGGGGACAGGGTCGAAAGAAGCTTTCTTT

size: .
J: TRBJ2-2
V: TRBV19
D: .
CDR3: CASSSSDRFGGELFF
DNA: TGTGCCAGTAGTTCAAGCGACAGGTTCGGCGGGGAGCTGTTTTTT

size: once
J: TRBJ1-5
V: TRBV2
D: .
CDR3: CASSEALWAGGGNQPQHF
DNA: TGTGCCAGCAGTGAAGCGCTTTGGGCTGGCGGGGGCAATCAGCCCCAGCATTTT